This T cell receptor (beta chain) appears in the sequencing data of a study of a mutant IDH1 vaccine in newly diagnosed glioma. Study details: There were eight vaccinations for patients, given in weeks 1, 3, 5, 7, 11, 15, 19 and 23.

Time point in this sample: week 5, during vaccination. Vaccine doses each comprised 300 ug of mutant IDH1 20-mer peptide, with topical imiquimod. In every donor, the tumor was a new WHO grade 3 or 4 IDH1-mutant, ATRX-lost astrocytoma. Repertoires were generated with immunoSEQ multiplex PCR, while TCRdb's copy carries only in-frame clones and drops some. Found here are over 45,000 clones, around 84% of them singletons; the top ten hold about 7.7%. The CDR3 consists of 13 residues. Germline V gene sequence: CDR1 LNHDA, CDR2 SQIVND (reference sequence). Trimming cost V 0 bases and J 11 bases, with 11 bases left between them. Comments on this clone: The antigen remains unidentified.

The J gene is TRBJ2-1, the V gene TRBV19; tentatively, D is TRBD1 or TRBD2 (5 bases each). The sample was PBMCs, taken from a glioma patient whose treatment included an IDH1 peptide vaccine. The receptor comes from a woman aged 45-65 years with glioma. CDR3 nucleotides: TGTGCCAGTAGTATAGATCGTCGGGGCCAGCAGTTCTTC. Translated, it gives CASSIDRRGQQFF.